This note documents a single T cell receptor beta chain sequence. The target antigen is unknown. These data come from a study of shared clonotypes between healthy human individuals. Study-wide points: Several donors had around 5.5% of their naive CD4 clonotypes in common. As a rule, naive subsets had a larger estimated richness than memory subsets.

The table came from immunoSEQ multiplex PCR; TCRdb's copy has only in-frame clones and leaves some out. Of 2 million to 2.5 million clones in the sample, 85% to 95% were seen once. In the CD4+ fraction, cells were divided into CD45RA+ naive and CD45RA-negative memory subsets. The ends lost 4 bases at V and 8 bases at J; junction bases unmatched: 8. Germline V gives CDR1 SQVTM, CDR2 ANQGSEA. This CDR3 region has 13 residues. The specimen sequenced was naive CD4+ T cells from PBMCs. The subset: CD45RA+ positively selected. The rearrangement joins TRBV29-1 to TRBJ1-3; 7 positions agree with TRBD1. This TCR was sampled from a man aged 18 to 30 in good health. Some clones in this sample may be carry-over from other donors' samples. The CDR3 region is CSVVNRGTDTIYF. DNA of the CDR3: TGCAGCGTTGTAAACAGGGGAACGGACACCATATATTTT.